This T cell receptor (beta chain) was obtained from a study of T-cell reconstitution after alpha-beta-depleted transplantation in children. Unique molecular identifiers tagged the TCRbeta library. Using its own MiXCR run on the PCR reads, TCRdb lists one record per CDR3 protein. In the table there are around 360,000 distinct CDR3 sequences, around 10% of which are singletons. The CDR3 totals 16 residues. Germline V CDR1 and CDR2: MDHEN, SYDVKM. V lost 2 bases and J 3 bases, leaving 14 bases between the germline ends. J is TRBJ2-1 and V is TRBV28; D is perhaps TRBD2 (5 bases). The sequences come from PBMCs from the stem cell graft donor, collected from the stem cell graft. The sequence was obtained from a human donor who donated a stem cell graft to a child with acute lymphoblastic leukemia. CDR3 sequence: CASSLASRGYYNEQFF. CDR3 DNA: TGTGCCAGCAGTTTAGCTTCCCGGGGTTACTACAATGAGCAGTTCTTC.